This record looks at one T cell receptor (beta chain) sequence and its context. At least ten counts were recorded for this clonotype. The antigen it binds to is not known. The record has no base qualities; no much larger clone is one base away. The data stem from a study of T cells after yellow fever vaccination (dated by TCRdb to between 2018 and 2021). Background for the entire study: The SMART-Seq v4 Ultra Low Input RNA kit was used to prepare libraries from fractions with low cell numbers. To track T-cell clones before and after primary and booster YFV17D yellow fever vaccination, bulk TCR alpha and beta repertoires were sequenced longitudinally. Two healthy male donors, one aged 18 to 29 and one aged 30 to 39 years, were included in the cohort. Blood was collected at multiple timepoints before and after primary and secondary immunization, and bulk PBMC replicates and cell subsets were isolated.

The instrument was an Illumina NovaSeq 6000. TCR cDNA was synthesized by 5'RACE template switching, through which a universal primer site and unique molecular identifiers were introduced. Priming of cDNA synthesis was performed from both the TCR alpha and TCR beta constant segments. Library amplification involved two PCR steps, and the second step added sample barcodes and sequencing adapters. Sequencing of libraries was performed on Illumina HiSeq 2500 (2x100 bp) or NovaSeq (2x150 bp). Concerning the study's data processing: MIGEC was used to demultiplex reads and collapse the reads into UMI consensus sequences, and MiXCR was used for V(D)J alignment. Clonotypes responding to the vaccine were identified with edgeR on replicate PBMC samples, with the criteria of FDR below 0.01 and a log2 fold change above 5 up to day 15. Each bulk clonotype received a CD4 or CD8 identity based on whether the sequenced CD4 or CD8 repertoire contained that clonotype at higher abundance. TCRdb itself trimmed the public reads at Q25 with fastp, ran MiXCR and retained productive beta chains. Each entry is one CDR3 protein sequence, shown with its most common DNA and genes. The V and J calls were not made by the authors but by TCRdb's processing. Counted in this sample were roughly 99,000 distinct CDR3 sequences; 5.8% of them appeared once. In total, the top ten clones hold over 40% of the sample.

Reading the label with the study, this specimen's treatment or condition is: live attenuated yellow fever vaccine strain. PBMCs were isolated from peripheral blood using a standard Ficoll-Paque protocol. Dynabeads CD4 and CD8 positive selection kits were used to isolate the CD4 and CD8 T-cell fractions. TriZol was used to extract RNA from bulk PBMCs, from CD4 and CD8 fractions, and from dextramer-positive and dextramer-negative fractions. Here is what the overall study found, with its caveats: Because abundant contaminating clonotypes from the bulk population could be contained in FACS-sorted repertoires, computational filtering was required. A small fraction of clonotypes appeared in both the CD4 and CD8 compartments, likely as a result of convergent recombination. Most clones expanded after primary vaccination were re-detected after the booster (around 96% of CD4 and roughly 87% of CD8), suggesting broad memory maintenance. Because the study included only two donors, the extent to which the findings can be generalized is limited. Compared with the primary T-cell response, the secondary T-cell response was faster but weaker, reaching its peak on day 5 rather than on day 15.

The TCR comes from a young man who received the YFV17D yellow fever vaccine. The sequencing used CD8+ T cells sorted from PBMCs, collected 10 days after the yellow fever booster vaccination.

This receptor carries the CDR3 CASSLAEFSYNEQFF. The DNA sequence is TGCGCCAGCAGCTTGGCGGAATTTTCCTACAATGAGCAGTTCTTC. Recombination joined TRBV5-1 with TRBJ2-1; confidence is insufficient to name the D gene. The germline V gene supplies CDR1 SGHRS and CDR2 YFSETQ. The CDR3 numbers 15 residues from cysteine through phenylalanine. Only the CDR3 portion is preserved as DNA: 45 bases, with reading frame beginning at the first base. Trimming removed 0 bases from V and 1 base from J, leaving 8 bases between the germline ends.